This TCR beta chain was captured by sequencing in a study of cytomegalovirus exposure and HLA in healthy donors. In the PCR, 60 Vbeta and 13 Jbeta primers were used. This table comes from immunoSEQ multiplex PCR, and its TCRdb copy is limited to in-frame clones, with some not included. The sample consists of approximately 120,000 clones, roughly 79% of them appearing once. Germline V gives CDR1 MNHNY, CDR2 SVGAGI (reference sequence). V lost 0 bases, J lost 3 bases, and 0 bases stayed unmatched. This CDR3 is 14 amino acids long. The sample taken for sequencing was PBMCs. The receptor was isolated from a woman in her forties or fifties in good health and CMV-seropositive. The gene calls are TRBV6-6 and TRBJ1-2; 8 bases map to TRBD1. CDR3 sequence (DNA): TGTGCCAGCAGTTACTCGACAGGGGACTATGGCTACACCTTC. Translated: CASSYSTGDYGYTF.